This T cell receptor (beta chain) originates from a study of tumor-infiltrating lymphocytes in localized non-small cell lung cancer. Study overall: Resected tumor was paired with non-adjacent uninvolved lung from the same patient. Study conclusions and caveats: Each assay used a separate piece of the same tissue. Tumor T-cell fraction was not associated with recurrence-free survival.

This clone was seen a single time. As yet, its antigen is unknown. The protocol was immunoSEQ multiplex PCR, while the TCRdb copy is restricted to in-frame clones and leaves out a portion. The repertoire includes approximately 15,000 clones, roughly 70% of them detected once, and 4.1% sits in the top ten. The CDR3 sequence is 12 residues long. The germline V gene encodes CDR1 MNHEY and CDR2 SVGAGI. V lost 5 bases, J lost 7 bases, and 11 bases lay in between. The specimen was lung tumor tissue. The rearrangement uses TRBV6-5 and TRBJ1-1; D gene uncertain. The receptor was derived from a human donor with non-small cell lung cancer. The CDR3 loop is CASSGVGSEAFF. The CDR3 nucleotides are TGTGCCAGCAGTGGGGTGGGTAGTGAAGCTTTCTTT.